These 16 T cell receptor beta chains share one sample of origin, sequenced in a study of cytomegalovirus exposure and HLA in healthy donors. A multiplex PCR was run with 60 Vbeta primers and 13 Jbeta primers. The method was immunoSEQ multiplex PCR; TCRdb's version includes in-frame clones alone and lacks a portion of them. The sample lists roughly 120,000 clones; around 81% were seen once. Sequencing was carried out using PBMCs. Source of these receptors: a young woman in good health and CMV-seronegative.

The sample holds a few counts of this clone. J is TRBJ1-4 and V is TRBV30; D might be TRBD1 (6 bases). This CDR3 comprises 15 residues. Looked up from germline, CDR1 is GTSNPN and CDR2 is SVGIG (reference sequence). With 3 bases removed from V and 8 bases from J, the gap between germline ends came to 19 bases. The CDR3 DNA follows: TGTGCCTGGAGGAGAAATGGGGGCATTCTAGAAAAACTGTTTTTT. Its translation: CAWRRNGGILEKLFF.

The chain recombines TRBV6-5 with TRBJ1-2, with D uncertain. The V gene's germline CDR1 is MNHEY and CDR2 SVGAGI. The CDR3 extends over 13 amino acids. V was pared by 10 bases and J by 3 bases, with 15 bases between. The CDR3 nucleotides read TGTGCCACCCGGAGGGAGCGTGACTATGGCTACACCTTC. Encoded protein: CATRRERDYGYTF.

The V call is TRBV28, the J call TRBJ2-3; 10 bases align to TRBD1. The V segment lost 4 bases and the J segment 1 base; nucleotides outside the gene matches: 5. This CDR3 has 16 residues. Looked up from germline, CDR1 is MDHEN and CDR2 is SYDVKM. In DNA, the CDR3 is TGTGCCAGCAGTTCGACAGGGGGCATGGGCACAGATACGCAGTATTTT. Protein sequence: CASSSTGGMGTDTQYF.

The V gene is TRBV2, the J gene TRBJ1-1; 7 bases match TRBD1. Per germline, CDR1 SNHLY and CDR2 FYNNEI. The CDR3 consists of 15 residues. V gave up 6 bases and J gave up 4 bases; unmatched junction bases: 11. The CDR3 reads CASSRTQGESTEAFF. DNA of the CDR3: TGTGCCAGCAGCAGAACCCAGGGGGAGAGCACTGAAGCTTTCTTT.

This chain uses TRBV4-3 with TRBJ2-1; 7 bases align to TRBD2. The CDR3 has 15 amino acids. From germline, CDR1 is LGHNA and CDR2 YSLEER. The V segment lost 0 bases and the J segment 8 bases; nucleotides outside the gene matches: 7. CDR3 in DNA: TGCGCCAGCAGCCAAGATGTCGCGGGAGAGTATGAGCAGTTCTTC. Translated: CASSQDVAGEYEQFF.

This rearrangement joins TRBV7-2 to TRBJ2-3, with D perhaps TRBD2 (5 bases). V lost 2 bases to trimming and J lost 11 bases, with 8 bases between them. The CDR3 loop spans 11 amino acids. Germline V gene lookup returns CDR1 SGHTA and CDR2 FQGNSA. This CDR3 is CASSLLREQYF. The CDR3, as DNA: TGTGCCAGCAGCTTATTGAGGGAGCAGTATTTT. Variable domain in full (rest from reference TRBV7-2 and TRBJ2-3): GAGVSQSPSNKVTEKGKDVELRCDPISGHTALYWYRQSLGQGLEFLIYFQGNSAPDKSGLPSDRFSAERTGGSVSTLTIQRTQQEDSAVYLCASSLLREQYFGPGTRLTVL.

The rearrangement uses TRBV7-9 and TRBJ2-5; tentative D call: TRBD2 (6 bases). This CDR3 has 14 amino acids. Germline V lookup: CDR1 SEHNR, CDR2 FQNEAQ (reference sequence). V lost 3 bases and J 1 base, leaving 9 bases between the germline ends. CDR3 region: CASSFGGSQETQYF. CDR3 in DNA: TGTGCCAGCAGCTTCGGGGGTTCCCAAGAGACCCAGTACTTC.

A single count supports this clone. The chain combines TRBV19 with TRBJ2-1, with 7 bases matching TRBD2. CDR1 LNHDA and CDR2 SQIVND come from the germline V gene (reference sequence). The CDR3 is 14 residues long. V was pared by 7 bases and J by 8 bases, with 11 bases of the junction left unmatched. The CDR3 region has the DNA TGTGCCAGTAACCTTTGGGGGAGGGCCGATGAGCAGTTCTTC. This gives the protein CASNLWGRADEQFF.

The rearrangement links TRBV23-1 to TRBJ1-1, with TRBD1 identical over 7 bases. TRBV23-1 is placed among ORFs of uncertain function. J was trimmed by 4 bases and V by 0 bases; bases with no gene match: 14. The CDR3 contains 18 residues. CDR3 sequence: CASSQSRGTRGFCTEAFF. In nucleotides, the CDR3 is TGCGCCAGCAGTCAATCGAGGGGGACCAGGGGGTTTTGCACTGAAGCTTTCTTT.

The rearrangement uses TRBV4-1 and TRBJ2-1; 10 bases map to TRBD2. Per the germline V gene, CDR1 is MGHRA and CDR2 is YSYEKL. This CDR3 region has 16 residues. Trimming took 3 bases from V and 7 from J; bases not matched to a gene: 9. CDR3 in DNA: TGCGCCAGCAGCCACCCTTTGCTAGCGGGAGAGAATGAGCAGTTCTTC. Protein product: CASSHPLLAGENEQFF.

The chain couples TRBV20-1 to TRBJ2-1; TRBD2 might be the D (6 bases). V lost 4 bases and J 6 bases, leaving 7 bases between the germline ends. The CDR3 extends over 11 amino acids. Germline V gives CDR1 DFQATT, CDR2 SNEGSKA (reference sequence). CDR3 in DNA: TGCAGTGCTACGACTAGCAATGAGCAGTTCTTC. Translation gives CSATTSNEQFF.

The chain joins TRBV27 to TRBJ2-1, with 7 bases identical to TRBD2. This CDR3 is built from 14 residues. Germline V gene sequence: CDR1 MNHEY, CDR2 SMNVEV (reference sequence). With 1 base clipped from V and 4 bases from J, the junction kept 1 base outside the gene matches. In nucleotides, the CDR3 is TGTGCCAGCAGTTTATTGCGGGAGTACAATGAGCAGTTCTTC. This sequence encodes CASSLLREYNEQFF.

The chain joins TRBV28 to TRBJ2-5, with 8 bases identical to TRBD2. The J segment lost 4 bases and the V segment lost 6 bases, leaving 4 bases of the junction unmatched. The CDR3 has 13 amino acids. CDR1 is MDHEN and CDR2 is SYDVKM in the germline V gene. The CDR3 loop is CASSQSGRETQYF. Written as DNA, the CDR3 is TGTGCCAGCAGCCAAAGCGGGAGAGAGACCCAGTACTTC.

V is TRBV28 and J is TRBJ2-7; D unclear. The germline CDR1 and CDR2 sequences are MDHEN and SYDVKM. This CDR3 is 12 amino acids long. V lost 2 bases, J lost 3 bases, and 5 bases lay in between. The CDR3 spells CASSLQNYEQYF. The CDR3 DNA reads as TGTGCCAGCAGTTTACAGAACTACGAGCAGTACTTC.

Turning to this clone: Mismatch with germline at one junction end may stem from a read error. The chain joins TRBV7-3 to TRBJ2-1; D perhaps matches TRBD1 (6 bases). CDR3 size: 17 residues. Germline V gene data show CDR1 as SGHTA and CDR2 as FQGTGA. CDR3: CASSLTGHYSSYNEQFF. The DNA for the CDR3 is TGTGCCAGCAGCCTAACGGGACACTACAGCTCCTACAATGAGCAGTTCTTC.

The J gene is TRBJ1-1, the V gene TRBV7-3, with D unresolved. The germline V gene has CDR1 SGHTA and CDR2 FQGTGA. V lost 6 bases and J 2 bases, leaving 4 bases between the germline ends. The CDR3 extends over 11 amino acids. As DNA, the CDR3 is TGTGCCAGCAGATCTAACACTGAAGCTTTCTTT. Translation gives CASRSNTEAFF.